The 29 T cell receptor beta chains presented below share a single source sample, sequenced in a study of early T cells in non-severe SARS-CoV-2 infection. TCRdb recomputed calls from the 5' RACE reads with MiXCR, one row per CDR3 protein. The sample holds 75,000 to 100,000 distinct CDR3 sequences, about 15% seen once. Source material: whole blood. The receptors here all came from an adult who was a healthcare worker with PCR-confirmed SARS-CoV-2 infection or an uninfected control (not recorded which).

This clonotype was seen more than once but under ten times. CDR3 sequence (DNA): TGCGCCAGCAGCTCCGGACAGGAAAATTCACCCCTCCACTTT. As protein: CASSSGQENSPLHF. The gene calls are TRBV5-1 and TRBJ1-6, with 7 bases matching TRBD1. V shed 3 bases, J shed 7 bases, and the junction held 4 bases outside the gene matches. There are 14 residues in the CDR3. Per the germline V gene, CDR1 is SGHRS and CDR2 is YFSETQ.

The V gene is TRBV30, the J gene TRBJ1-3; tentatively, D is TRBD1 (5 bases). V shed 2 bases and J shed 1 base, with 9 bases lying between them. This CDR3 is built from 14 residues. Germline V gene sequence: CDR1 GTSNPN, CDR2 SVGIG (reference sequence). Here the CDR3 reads CAWSRGESGNTIYF. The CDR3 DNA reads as TGTGCCTGGAGTCGAGGGGAATCTGGAAACACCATATATTTT.

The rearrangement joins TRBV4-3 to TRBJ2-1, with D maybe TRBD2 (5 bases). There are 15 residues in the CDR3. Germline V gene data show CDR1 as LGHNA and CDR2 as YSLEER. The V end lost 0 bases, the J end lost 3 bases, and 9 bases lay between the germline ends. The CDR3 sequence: CASSQDGIRYNEQFF. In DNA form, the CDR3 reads TGCGCCAGCAGCCAAGACGGGATTCGCTACAATGAGCAGTTCTTC.

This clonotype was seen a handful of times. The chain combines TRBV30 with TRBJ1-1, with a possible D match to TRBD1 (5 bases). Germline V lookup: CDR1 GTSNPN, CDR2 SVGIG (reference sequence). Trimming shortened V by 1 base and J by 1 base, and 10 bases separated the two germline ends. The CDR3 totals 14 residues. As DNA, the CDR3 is TGTGCCTGGAGTGGAAGGCAGGGGAACACTGAAGCTTTCTTT. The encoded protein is CAWSGRQGNTEAFF.

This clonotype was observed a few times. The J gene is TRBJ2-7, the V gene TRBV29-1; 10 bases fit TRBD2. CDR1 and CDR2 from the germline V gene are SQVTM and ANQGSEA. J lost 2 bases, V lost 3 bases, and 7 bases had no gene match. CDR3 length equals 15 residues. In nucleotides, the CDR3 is TGCAGCGTTGAGACCTCTAGCGGGAGTCCCTACGAGCAGTACTTC. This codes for CSVETSSGSPYEQYF.

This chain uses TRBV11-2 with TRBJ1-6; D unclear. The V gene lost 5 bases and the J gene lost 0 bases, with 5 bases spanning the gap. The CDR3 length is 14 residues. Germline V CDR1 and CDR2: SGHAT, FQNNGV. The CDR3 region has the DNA TGTGCCAGCAGCCTAAGCTCCTATAATTCACCCCTCCACTTT. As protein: CASSLSSYNSPLHF.

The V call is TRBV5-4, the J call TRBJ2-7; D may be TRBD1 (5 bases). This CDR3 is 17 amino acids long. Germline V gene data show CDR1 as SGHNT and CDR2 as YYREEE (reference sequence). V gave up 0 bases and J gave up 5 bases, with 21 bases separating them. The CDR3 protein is CASSLESGRAGNNEQYF. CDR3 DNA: TGTGCCAGCAGCTTGGAGTCCGGTAGGGCAGGGAACAACGAGCAGTACTTC.

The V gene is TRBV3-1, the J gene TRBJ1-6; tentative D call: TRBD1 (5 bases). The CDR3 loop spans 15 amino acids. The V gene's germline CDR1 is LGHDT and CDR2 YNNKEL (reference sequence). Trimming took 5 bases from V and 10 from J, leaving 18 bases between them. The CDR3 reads CASSFRDSRGSPLHF. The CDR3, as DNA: TGTGCCAGCAGCTTCCGGGACTCCCGTGGCTCACCCCTCCACTTT.

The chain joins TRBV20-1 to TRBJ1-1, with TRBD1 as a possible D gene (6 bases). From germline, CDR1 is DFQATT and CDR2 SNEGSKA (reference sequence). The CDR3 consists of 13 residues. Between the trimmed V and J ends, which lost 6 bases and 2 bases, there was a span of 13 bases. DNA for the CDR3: TGCAGTGCCCGAAGGGGGACCAACACTGAAGCTTTCTTT. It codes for CSARRGTNTEAFF.

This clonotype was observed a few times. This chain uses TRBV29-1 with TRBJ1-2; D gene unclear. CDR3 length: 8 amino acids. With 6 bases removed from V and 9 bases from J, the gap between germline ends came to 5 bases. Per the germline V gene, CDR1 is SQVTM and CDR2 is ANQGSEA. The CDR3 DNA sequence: TGCAGCGTCTACAGCTACACCTTC. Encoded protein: CSVYSYTF.

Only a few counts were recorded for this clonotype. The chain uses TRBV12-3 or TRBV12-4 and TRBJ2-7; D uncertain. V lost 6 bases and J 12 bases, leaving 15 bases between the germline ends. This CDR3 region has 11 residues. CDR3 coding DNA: TGTGCCAGCAGCTATAAGGACGTCTTGTACTTC. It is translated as CASSYKDVLYF.

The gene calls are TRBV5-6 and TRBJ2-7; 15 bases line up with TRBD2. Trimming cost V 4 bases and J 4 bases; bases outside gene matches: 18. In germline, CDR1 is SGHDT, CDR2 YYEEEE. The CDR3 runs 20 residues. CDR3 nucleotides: TGTGCCAGCAGCAAAGGGGACAGATGGACTAGCGGGAGGGCCTGGTACGAGCAGTACTTC. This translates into CASSKGDRWTSGRAWYEQYF.

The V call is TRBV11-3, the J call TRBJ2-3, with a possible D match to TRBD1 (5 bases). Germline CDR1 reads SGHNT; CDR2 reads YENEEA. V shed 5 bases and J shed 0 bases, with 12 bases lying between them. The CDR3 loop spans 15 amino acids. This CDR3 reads CASSETRESTDTQYF. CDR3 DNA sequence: TGTGCCAGCAGCGAAACCAGGGAAAGCACAGATACGCAGTATTTT.

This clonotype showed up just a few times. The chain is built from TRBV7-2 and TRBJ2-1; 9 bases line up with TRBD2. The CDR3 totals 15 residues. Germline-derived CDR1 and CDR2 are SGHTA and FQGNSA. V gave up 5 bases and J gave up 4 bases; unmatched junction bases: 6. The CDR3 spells CASSRTSVDYNEQFF. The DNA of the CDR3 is TGTGCCAGCAGCAGGACTAGCGTGGATTACAATGAGCAGTTCTTC.

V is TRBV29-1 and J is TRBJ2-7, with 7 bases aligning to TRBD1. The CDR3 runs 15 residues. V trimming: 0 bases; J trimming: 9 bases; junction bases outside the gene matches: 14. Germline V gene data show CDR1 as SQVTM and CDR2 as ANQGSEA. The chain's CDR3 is CSVEDRVRLGGGQYF. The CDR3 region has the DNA TGCAGCGTTGAAGATCGGGTTCGATTAGGGGGCGGGCAGTACTTC.

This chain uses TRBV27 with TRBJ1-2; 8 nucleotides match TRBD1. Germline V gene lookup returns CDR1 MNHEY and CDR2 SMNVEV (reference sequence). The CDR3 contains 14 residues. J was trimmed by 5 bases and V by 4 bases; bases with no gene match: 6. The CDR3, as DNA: TGTGCCAGCAGTTGGGCAGGGGGCCTTTATGGCTACACCTTC. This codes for CASSWAGGLYGYTF.

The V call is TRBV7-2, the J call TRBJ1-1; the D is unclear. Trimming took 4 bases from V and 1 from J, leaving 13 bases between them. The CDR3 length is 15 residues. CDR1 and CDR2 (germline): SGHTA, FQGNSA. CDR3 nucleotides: TGTGCCAGCAGCTCGCCGGGGAGGTGGAACACTGAAGCTTTCTTT. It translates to CASSSPGRWNTEAFF.

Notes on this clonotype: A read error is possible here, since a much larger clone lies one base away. CDR3 sequence (DNA): TGTACCAGCAGCCATTGGACAGACTCGTACGAGCAGTACTTC. Its protein product is CTSSHWTDSYEQYF. This rearrangement joins TRBV7-6 to TRBJ2-7; perhaps TRBD1 as D (6 bases). The germline CDR1 and CDR2 sequences are SGHVS and FNYEAQ. The CDR3 loop spans 14 amino acids.

The CDR3 sequence is CASSSSVAVYEQYF. As DNA, the CDR3 is TGTGCCAGCAGCTCTTCGGTAGCGGTCTACGAGCAGTACTTC. The rearrangement joins TRBV9 to TRBJ2-7; maybe TRBD2 (6 bases). Germline CDR1 and CDR2: SGDLS and YYNGEE. This CDR3 is 14 amino acids long. Trimming took off 4 bases at V and 3 bases at J, with 14 bases between the two ends.

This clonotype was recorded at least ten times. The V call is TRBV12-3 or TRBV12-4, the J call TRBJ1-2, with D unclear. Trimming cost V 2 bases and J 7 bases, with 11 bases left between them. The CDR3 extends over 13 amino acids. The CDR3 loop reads CASSLSEARGYTF. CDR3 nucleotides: TGTGCCAGCAGTTTATCTGAGGCGCGTGGCTACACCTTC.

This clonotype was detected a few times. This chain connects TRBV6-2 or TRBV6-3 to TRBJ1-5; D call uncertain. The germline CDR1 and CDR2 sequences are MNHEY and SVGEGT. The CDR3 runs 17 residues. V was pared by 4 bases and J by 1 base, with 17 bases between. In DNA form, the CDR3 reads TGTGCCAGCAGTTCTTCCCTCGGGAGGAAGAGCAATCAGCCCCAGCATTTT. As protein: CASSSSLGRKSNQPQHF.

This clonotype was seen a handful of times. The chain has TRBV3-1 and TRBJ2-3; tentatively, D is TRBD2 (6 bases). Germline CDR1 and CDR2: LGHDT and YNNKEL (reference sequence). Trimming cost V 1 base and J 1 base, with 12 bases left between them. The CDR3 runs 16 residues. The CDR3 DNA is TGTGCCAGCAGCCAAGTAGGAGGGAAAGGCACAGATACGCAGTATTTT. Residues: CASSQVGGKGTDTQYF.

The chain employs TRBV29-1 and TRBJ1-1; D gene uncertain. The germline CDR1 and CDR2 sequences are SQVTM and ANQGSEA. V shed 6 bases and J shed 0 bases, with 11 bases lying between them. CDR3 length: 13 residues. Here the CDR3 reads CSVTTVVNTEAFF. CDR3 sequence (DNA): TGCAGCGTCACGACGGTCGTGAACACTGAAGCTTTCTTT. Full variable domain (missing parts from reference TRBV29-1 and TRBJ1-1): SAVISQKPSRDICQRGTSLTIQCQVDSQVTMMFWYRQQPGQSLTLIATANQGSEATYESGFVIDKFPISRPNLTFSTLTVSNMSPEDSSIYLCSVTTVVNTEAFFGQGTRLTVV.

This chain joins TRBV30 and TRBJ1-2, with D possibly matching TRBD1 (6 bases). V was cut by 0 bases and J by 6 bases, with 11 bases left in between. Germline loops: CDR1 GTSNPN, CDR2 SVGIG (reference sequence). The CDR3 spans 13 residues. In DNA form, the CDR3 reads TGTGCCTGGAGTGTACCCGGGGGCAATGGCTACACCTTC. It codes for CAWSVPGGNGYTF.

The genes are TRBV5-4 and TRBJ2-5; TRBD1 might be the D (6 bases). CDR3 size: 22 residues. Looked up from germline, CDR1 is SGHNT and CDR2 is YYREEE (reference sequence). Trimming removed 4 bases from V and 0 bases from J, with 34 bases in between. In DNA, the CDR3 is TGTGCCAGCAGCCGGTCCGCCGGGACACCGGCACAGAGCCTAAGAGACCAAGAGACCCAGTACTTC. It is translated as CASSRSAGTPAQSLRDQETQYF.

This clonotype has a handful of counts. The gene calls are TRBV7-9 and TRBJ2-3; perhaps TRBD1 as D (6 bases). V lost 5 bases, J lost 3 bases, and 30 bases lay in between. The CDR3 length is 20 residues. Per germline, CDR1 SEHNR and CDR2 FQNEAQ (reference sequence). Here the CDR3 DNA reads TGTGCCAGCAGCCCTCAATTAGGGGACACCACCCCAAGGCTTACAGATACGCAGTATTTT. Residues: CASSPQLGDTTPRLTDTQYF. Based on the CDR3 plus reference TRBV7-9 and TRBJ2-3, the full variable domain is DTGVSQNPRHKITKRGQNVTFRCDPISEHNRLYWYRQTLGQGPEFLTYFQNEAQLEKSRLLSDRFSAERPKGSFSTLEIQRTEQGDSAMYLCASSPQLGDTTPRLTDTQYFGPGTRLTVL.

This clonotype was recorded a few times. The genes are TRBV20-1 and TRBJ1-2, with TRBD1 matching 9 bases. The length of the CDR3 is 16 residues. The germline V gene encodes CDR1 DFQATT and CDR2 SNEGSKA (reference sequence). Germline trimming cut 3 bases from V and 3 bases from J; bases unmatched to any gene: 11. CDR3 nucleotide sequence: TGCAGTGCTAGTAATTACGGGGACAGGGCCCACTATGGCTACACCTTC. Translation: CSASNYGDRAHYGYTF.

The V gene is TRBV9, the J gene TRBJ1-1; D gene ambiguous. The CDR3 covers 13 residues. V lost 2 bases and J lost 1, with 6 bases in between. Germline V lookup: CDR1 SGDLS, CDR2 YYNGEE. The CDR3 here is CASSVWPNTEAFF. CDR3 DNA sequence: TGTGCCAGCAGCGTTTGGCCGAACACTGAAGCTTTCTTT.

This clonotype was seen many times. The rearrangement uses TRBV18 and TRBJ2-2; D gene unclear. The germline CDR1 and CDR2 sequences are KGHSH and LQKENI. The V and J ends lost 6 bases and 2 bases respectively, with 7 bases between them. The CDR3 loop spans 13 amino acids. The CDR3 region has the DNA TGTGCCAGCTCTACTTTAAACACCGGGGAGCTGTTTTTT. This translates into CASSTLNTGELFF.